These T cell receptor beta chains were read from a single sample in a study of T cells in narcolepsy. Using immunoSEQ multiplex PCR, the repertoire was profiled, and TCRdb retains in-frame clones only, with some absent. The sample contains around 32,000 clones, 75% to 90% of which appear only once. Source material: CD45RA- memory CD4+ T cells from PBMCs. Source of these receptors: a human donor with narcolepsy. Both conserved end residues are part of each CDR3. The D gene is left open where the match is weak. Clone size is not always given. Where it is, it says once, few, many or a class for expanded clones.

CDR3	DNA	D	V	size	length	J
CASSLNGVLSTIYF	TGTGCCAGCAGCTTAAACGGGGTTTTAAGCACCATATATTTT	NA	TRBV7-2	NA	14	TRBJ1-3
CASSEVNEQFF	TGTGCCAGCAGTGAAGTAAATGAGCAGTTCTTC	NA	TRBV2	once	11	TRBJ2-1
CASSPGYRTGELFF	TGTGCCAGCAGCCCAGGGTATAGAACCGGGGAGCTGTTTTTT	NA	TRBV5-8	NA	14	TRBJ2-2
CASTGGREQYF	TGTGCCAGCACAGGGGGGCGCGAGCAGTACTTC	NA	TRBV6-5	NA	11	TRBJ2-7
CASSLGGEGARYNEQFF	TGCGCCAGCAGCTTGGGGGGGGAGGGGGCCCGATACAATGAGCAGTTCTTC	NA	TRBV5-1	NA	17	TRBJ2-1
CASSPVGTVSGNTIYF	TGTGCCAGCAGTCCGGTAGGGACCGTCTCTGGAAACACCATATATTTT	NA	TRBV25-1	NA	16	TRBJ1-3
CASSPILSYQGSNEQFF	TGTGCCAGCTCACCTATTTTGTCGTATCAGGGTTCAAATGAGCAGTTCTTC	NA	TRBV18	NA	17	TRBJ2-1
CASSGDGGPGEQFF	TGTGCCAGCAGTGGGGACGGGGGGCCCGGTGAGCAGTTCTTC	NA	TRBV2	NA	14	TRBJ2-1
CSVGLILATQYF	TGCAGCGTTGGACTGATCTTGGCGACCCAGTACTTC	NA	TRBV29-1	NA	12	TRBJ2-5
CASSSDRVYGYTF	TGTGCCAGCAGCTCGGACAGGGTCTATGGCTACACCTTC	TRBD1	TRBV7-9	NA	13	TRBJ1-2
CASSLGHNEQFF	TGCGCCAGCAGTCTTGGCCACAATGAGCAGTTCTTC	NA	TRBV5-1	NA	12	TRBJ2-1
CASSDQARTTDTQYF	TGTGCCAGCAGCGATCAAGCACGGACCACAGATACGCAGTATTTT	NA	TRBV11-1	NA	15	TRBJ2-3
CASRGTGVNQPQHF	TGTGCCAGCAGGGGGACAGGGGTCAATCAGCCCCAGCATTTT	TRBD1	TRBV2	once	14	TRBJ1-5
CASNTIIGTTNTEAFF	TGTGCCAGTAACACAATAATAGGGACAACGAACACTGAAGCTTTCTTT	NA	TRBV19	once	16	TRBJ1-1
CASRVGGPWDYNEQFF	TGTGCCAGCAGAGTGGGGGGGCCCTGGGATTACAATGAGCAGTTCTTC	NA	TRBV14	NA	16	TRBJ2-1
CASSLAGGAWDTQYF	TGTGCCAGCAGCTTAGCTGGGGGGGCCTGGGATACGCAGTATTTT	NA	TRBV11-2	NA	15	TRBJ2-3
CASSSRGGGVSATNWDTQYF	TGTGCCAGCAGTTCCAGAGGAGGGGGCGTATCGGCGACCAATTGGGATACGCAGTATTTT	NA	TRBV27	NA	20	TRBJ2-3
CASSTGTSVTNEKLFF	TGCGCCAGCAGCACCGGGACATCTGTAACTAATGAAAAACTGTTTTTT	NA	TRBV5-1	once	16	TRBJ1-4
CSAETTDTQYF	TGCAGTGCGGAGACCACAGATACGCAGTATTTT	NA	TRBV20-1	NA	11	TRBJ2-3
CASSPGGNQPQHF	TGCGCCAGCAGCCCAGGGGGTAATCAGCCCCAGCATTTT	TRBD1	TRBV5-1	NA	13	TRBJ1-5
CASNRGGWNTGELFF	TGCGCCAGCAATAGAGGAGGGTGGAACACCGGGGAGCTGTTTTTT	NA	TRBV5-1	NA	15	TRBJ2-2
CASSWGRASGVDEQFF	TGCGCCAGCAGCTGGGGTCGGGCTAGCGGGGTGGATGAGCAGTTCTTC	TRBD2	TRBV5-1	NA	16	TRBJ2-1
CASSPPLAGRFNEQFF	TGTGCCAGCAGCCCACCCCTAGCGGGACGTTTCAATGAGCAGTTCTTC	TRBD2	TRBV27	once	16	TRBJ2-1
CASSFGQGRNEQYF	TGCGCCAGCAGCTTCGGACAGGGGAGGAACGAGCAGTACTTC	TRBD1	TRBV5-1	once	14	TRBJ2-7
CASSQDRGHGYTF	TGTGCCAGCAGCCAGGACAGGGGGCATGGCTACACCTTC	TRBD1	TRBV6-6	NA	13	TRBJ1-2
CASSPRATEGIPYEQYF	TGTGCCAGCAGCCCAAGGGCAACAGAGGGTATCCCCTACGAGCAGTACTTC	NA	TRBV5-5	NA	17	TRBJ2-7
CASSRGGQNTEAFF	TGTGCCAGTAGCAGAGGGGGCCAAAACACTGAAGCTTTCTTT	TRBD1	TRBV19	NA	14	TRBJ1-1
CASSTDRGDGQPQHF	TGTGCCAGCAGTACCGACAGGGGCGACGGTCAGCCCCAGCATTTT	TRBD1	TRBV6-1	NA	15	TRBJ1-5
CASSPWTGDTGELFF	TGTGCCAGCTCACCCTGGACAGGGGACACCGGGGAGCTGTTTTTT	TRBD1	TRBV18	NA	15	TRBJ2-2
CASFENYGYTF	TGTGCCTCCTTTGAGAACTATGGCTACACCTTC	NA	TRBV30	NA	11	TRBJ1-2
CASSIESAGTDTQYF	TGTGCCAGTAGTATAGAGTCGGCGGGCACAGATACGCAGTATTTT	NA	TRBV19	NA	15	TRBJ2-3
CASSVMNTEAFF	TGTGCCAGCAGCGTCATGAACACTGAAGCTTTCTTT	NA	TRBV9	few	12	TRBJ1-1
CASSSPVGVETQYF	TGTGCCAGCAGCTCCCCTGTGGGGGTAGAGACCCAGTACTTC	NA	TRBV7-2	NA	14	TRBJ2-5
CASSPSPGSEYYGYTF	TGTGCCAGCAGTCCCTCCCCGGGGTCAGAATACTATGGCTACACCTTC	NA	TRBV5-5	NA	16	TRBJ1-2
CAARAGLHYGYTF	TGTGCCGCCCGAGCTGGACTCCACTATGGCTACACCTTC	NA	TRBV28	NA	13	TRBJ1-2
CASSLAKDQPQHF	TGTGCCAGCAGCTTAGCCAAAGATCAGCCCCAGCATTTT	NA	TRBV7-9	NA	13	TRBJ1-5
CASSPRTAGDYEQYF	TGTGCCAGCAGCCCCCGGACAGCGGGAGACTACGAGCAGTACTTC	TRBD2	TRBV7-8	NA	15	TRBJ2-7
CASSPRAGGNQPQHF	TGTGCCAGCAGCCCTCGGGCAGGCGGCAATCAGCCCCAGCATTTT	NA	TRBV6-5	NA	15	TRBJ1-5
CASSQVSPLAGGLAQYF	TGTGCCAGCAGCCAAGTTAGTCCCCTAGCGGGAGGGTTGGCTCAGTACTTC	TRBD2	TRBV5-4	few	17	TRBJ2-5
CASSQEPGAYGYTF	TGCGCCAGCAGCCAAGAACCCGGAGCCTATGGCTACACCTTC	NA	TRBV4-1	once	14	TRBJ1-2